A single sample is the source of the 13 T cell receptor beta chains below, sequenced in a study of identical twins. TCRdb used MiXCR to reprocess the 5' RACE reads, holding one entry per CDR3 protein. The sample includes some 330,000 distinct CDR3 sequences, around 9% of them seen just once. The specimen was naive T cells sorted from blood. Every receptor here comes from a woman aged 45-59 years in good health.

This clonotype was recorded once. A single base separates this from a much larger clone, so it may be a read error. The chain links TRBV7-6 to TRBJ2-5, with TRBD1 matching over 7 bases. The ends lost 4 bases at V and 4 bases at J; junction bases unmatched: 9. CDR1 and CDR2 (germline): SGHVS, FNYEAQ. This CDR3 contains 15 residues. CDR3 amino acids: CASSSDGTVGETQYF. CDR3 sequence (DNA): TGTGCCAGCAGCTCAGACGGGACAGTGGGAGAGACCCAGTACTTC.

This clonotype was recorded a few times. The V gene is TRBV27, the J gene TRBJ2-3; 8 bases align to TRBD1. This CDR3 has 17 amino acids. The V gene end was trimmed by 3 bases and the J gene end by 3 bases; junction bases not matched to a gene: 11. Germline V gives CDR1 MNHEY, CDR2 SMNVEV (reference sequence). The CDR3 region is CASSFYPRTGITDTQYF. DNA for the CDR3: TGTGCCAGCAGTTTCTACCCTCGGACAGGGATAACAGATACGCAGTATTTT.

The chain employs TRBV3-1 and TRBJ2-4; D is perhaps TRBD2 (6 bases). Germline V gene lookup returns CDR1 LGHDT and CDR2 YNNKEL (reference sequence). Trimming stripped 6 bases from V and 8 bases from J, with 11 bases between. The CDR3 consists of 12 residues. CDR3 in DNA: TGTGCCAGCAGGCCCCAGCGGGACATTCAGTACTTC. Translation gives CASRPQRDIQYF. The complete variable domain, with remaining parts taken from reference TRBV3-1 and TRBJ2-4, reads DTAVSQTPKYLVTQMGNDKSIKCEQNLGHDTMYWYKQDSKKFLKIMFSYNNKELIINETVPNRFSPKSPDKAHLNLHINSLELGDSAVYFCASRPQRDIQYFGAGTRLSVL.

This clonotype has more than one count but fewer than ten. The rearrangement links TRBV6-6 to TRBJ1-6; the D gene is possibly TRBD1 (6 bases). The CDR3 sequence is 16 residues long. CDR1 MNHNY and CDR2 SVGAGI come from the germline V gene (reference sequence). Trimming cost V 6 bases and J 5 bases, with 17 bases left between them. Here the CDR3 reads CASSSTGPRDNSPLHF. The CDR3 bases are TGTGCCAGCAGCAGTACAGGGCCGAGAGATAATTCACCCCTCCACTTT.

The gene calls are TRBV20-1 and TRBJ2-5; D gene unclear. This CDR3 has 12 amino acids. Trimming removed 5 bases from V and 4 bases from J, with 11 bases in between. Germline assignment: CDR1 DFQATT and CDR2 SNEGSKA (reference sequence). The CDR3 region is CSAVRSGETQYF. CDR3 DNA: TGCAGTGCTGTCCGGTCGGGAGAGACCCAGTACTTC.

As DNA, the CDR3 is TGCAGTGCTATAGGTCTAGCGGGAGTGAATGAGCAGTTCTTC. Its translation is CSAIGLAGVNEQFF. The chain employs TRBV20-1 and TRBJ2-1; 10 bases match TRBD2. Trimming removed 4 bases from V and 7 bases from J; junction bases left unmatched: 7. Germline assignment: CDR1 DFQATT and CDR2 SNEGSKA (reference sequence). CDR3 length: 14 amino acids.

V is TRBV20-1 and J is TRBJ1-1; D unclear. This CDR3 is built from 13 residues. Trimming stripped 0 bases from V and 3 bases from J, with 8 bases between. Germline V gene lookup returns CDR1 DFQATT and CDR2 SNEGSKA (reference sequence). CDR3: CSARDRTDTEAFF. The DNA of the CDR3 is TGCAGTGCTAGAGATCGAACAGACACTGAAGCTTTCTTT.

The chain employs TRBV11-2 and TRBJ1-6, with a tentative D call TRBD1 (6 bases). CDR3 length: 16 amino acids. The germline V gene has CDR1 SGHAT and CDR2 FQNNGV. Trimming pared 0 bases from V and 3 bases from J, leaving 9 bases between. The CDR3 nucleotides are TGTGCCAGCAGCTTAGAAGGGGGATACTATAATTCACCCCTCCACTTT. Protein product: CASSLEGGYYNSPLHF.

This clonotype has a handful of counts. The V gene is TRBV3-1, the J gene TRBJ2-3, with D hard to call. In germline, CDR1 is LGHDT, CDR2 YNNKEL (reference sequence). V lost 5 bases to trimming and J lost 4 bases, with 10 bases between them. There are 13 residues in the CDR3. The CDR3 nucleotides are TGTGCCAGCAGCGACAATACCGCAGATACGCAGTATTTT. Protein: CASSDNTADTQYF.

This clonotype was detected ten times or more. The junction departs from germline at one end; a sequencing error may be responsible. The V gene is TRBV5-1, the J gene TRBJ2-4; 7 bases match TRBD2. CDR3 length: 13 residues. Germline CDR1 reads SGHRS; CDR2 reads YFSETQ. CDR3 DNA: TGCGTCAGCAGGGAGGGGATGGGAAACATTCAGTACTTC. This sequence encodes CVSREGMGNIQYF.

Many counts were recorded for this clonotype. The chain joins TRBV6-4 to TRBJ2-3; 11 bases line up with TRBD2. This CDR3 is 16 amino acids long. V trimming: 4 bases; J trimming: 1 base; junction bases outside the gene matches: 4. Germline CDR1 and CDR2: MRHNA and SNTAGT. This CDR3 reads CASSAQLAGGTDTQYF. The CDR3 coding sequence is TGTGCCAGCAGTGCCCAACTAGCGGGAGGCACAGATACGCAGTATTTT.

The CDR3 DNA reads TGCAGTGCTAGTTTGAGCGGGAGCCCCTACGAGCAGTACTTC. This translates into CSASLSGSPYEQYF. The chain is built from TRBV20-1 and TRBJ2-7; 8 positions match TRBD2. Trimming cost V 3 bases and J 2 bases; bases outside gene matches: 6. Germline V gene data show CDR1 as DFQATT and CDR2 as SNEGSKA (reference sequence). The CDR3 consists of 14 residues.

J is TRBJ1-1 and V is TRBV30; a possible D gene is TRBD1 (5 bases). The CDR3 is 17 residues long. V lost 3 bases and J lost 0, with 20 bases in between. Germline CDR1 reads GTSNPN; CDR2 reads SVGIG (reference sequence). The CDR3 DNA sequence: TGTGCCTGGAGCCCCCTTCCGGGACGTCAAATGAACACTGAAGCTTTCTTT. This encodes CAWSPLPGRQMNTEAFF.